This TCR beta chain was captured in a study of blood T cell repertoires in COVID-19. Study details: Sample material is recorded as cDNA or gDNA derived from T cells, B-cell-depleted T cells, or PBMCs.

Original data processing: How many nucleated cells were present was estimated from reference gene primer amplification. Method: immunoSEQ multiplex PCR; TCRdb's copy keeps in-frame clones and lacks some. V and J calls and clone size are given by that table; D and trimming were obtained from the DNA. The table lists 35,000 to 45,000 clones, 89% of them singletons. This clone turned up a few times. Germline lookup yields CDR1 SEHNR and CDR2 FQNEAQ (reference sequence). Trimming shortened V by 0 bases and J by 1 base, and 9 bases separated the two germline ends. This CDR3 region has 15 residues. Sample: peripheral blood. The gene calls are TRBV7-9 and TRBJ1-1; D gene ambiguous. This clonotype was obtained from a human donor in a cohort sampled during active COVID-19. This CDR3 is CASSLAFPGNTEAFF. DNA of the CDR3: TGTGCCAGCAGCTTAGCGTTTCCGGGGAACACTGAAGCTTTCTTT. The variable domain in full, completed from reference TRBV7-9 and TRBJ1-1, reads DTGVSQNPRHKITKRGQNVTFRCDPISEHNRLYWYRQTLGQGPEFLTYFQNEAQLEKSRLLSDRFSAERPKGSFSTLEIQRTEQGDSAMYLCASSLAFPGNTEAFFGQGTRLTVV.